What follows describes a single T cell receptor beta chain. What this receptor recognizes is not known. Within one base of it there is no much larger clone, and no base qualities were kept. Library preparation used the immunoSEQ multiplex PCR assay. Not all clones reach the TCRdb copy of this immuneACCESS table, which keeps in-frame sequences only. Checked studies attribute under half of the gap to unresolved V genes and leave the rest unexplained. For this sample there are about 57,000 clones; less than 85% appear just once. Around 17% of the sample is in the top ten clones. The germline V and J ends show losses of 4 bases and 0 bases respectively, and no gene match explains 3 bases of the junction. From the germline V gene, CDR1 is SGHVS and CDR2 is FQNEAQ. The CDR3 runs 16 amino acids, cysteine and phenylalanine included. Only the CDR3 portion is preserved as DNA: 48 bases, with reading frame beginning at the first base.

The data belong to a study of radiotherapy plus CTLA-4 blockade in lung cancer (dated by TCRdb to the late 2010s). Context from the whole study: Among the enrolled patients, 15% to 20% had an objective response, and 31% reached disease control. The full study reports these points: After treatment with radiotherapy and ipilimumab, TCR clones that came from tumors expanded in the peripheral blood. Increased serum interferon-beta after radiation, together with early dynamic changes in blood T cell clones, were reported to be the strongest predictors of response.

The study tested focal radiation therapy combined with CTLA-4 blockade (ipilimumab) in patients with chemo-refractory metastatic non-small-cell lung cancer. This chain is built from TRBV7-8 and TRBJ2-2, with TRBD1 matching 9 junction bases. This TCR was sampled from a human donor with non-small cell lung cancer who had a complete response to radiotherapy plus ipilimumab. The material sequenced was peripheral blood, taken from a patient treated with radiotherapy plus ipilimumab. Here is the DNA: TGTGCCAGCAGCTGGGGGGACAGGGCGAACACCGGGGAGCTGTTTTTT. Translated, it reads CASSWGDRANTGELFF.